Sequencing of this T cell receptor (beta chain) was carried out in a study of T cell clonotyping in hematopoietic cell transplantation. Generated by immunoSEQ multiplex PCR, the TCRdb table keeps only in-frame clones and is missing some. The table records over 8,000 clones, 80% to 90% of them present only once. This CDR3 region has 12 residues. The V gene lost 7 bases and the J gene lost 10 bases, with 16 bases spanning the gap. Germline V gene lookup returns CDR1 SNHLY and CDR2 FYNNEI. The TCR comes from a female patient in her fifties who had an allogeneic stem cell transplant from an unrelated donor, so the T cells may come from the graft donor. Some clones in this sample may be carry-over from other donors' samples. The V and J genes are TRBV2 and TRBJ1-1; no clear D gene. This sample comprised peripheral blood mononuclear cells, obtained 180 days after allogeneic stem cell transplant. CDR3 region: CASNVVFRGAFF. The CDR3 DNA reads TGTGCCAGCAACGTTGTATTTCGGGGAGCTTTCTTT.